These 9 T cell receptor beta chains were sequenced from one sample in a study of shared clonotypes between healthy human individuals. Profiling relied on immunoSEQ multiplex PCR, and the TCRdb table lists in-frame clones only, not all of them. The sample has some 1,400,000 clones, roughly 96% seen once; the top ten hold over 1%. The sample consisted of naive CD4+ T cells sorted from blood. Subset meaning: CD45RA+ positively selected. Every receptor here comes from a man younger than 40 in good health.

The rearrangement uses TRBV19 and TRBJ2-1; D not certain. Trimming stripped 4 bases from V and 1 base from J, with 8 bases between. The CDR3 is made up of 14 amino acids. Germline V lookup: CDR1 LNHDA, CDR2 SQIVND (reference sequence). Here the CDR3 reads CASSRRDSYNEQFF. For the CDR3, the DNA is TGTGCCAGTAGTAGAAGGGATTCCTACAATGAGCAGTTCTTC.

The chain has TRBV7-8 and TRBJ2-7; possibly TRBD1 or TRBD2 for D (5 bases each). The CDR3 runs to 15 residues. Trimming removed 3 bases at V and 1 base at J, with 13 bases between. CDR1 is SGHVS and CDR2 is FQNEAQ in the germline V gene. CDR3 nucleotides: TGTGCCAGCAGCTTGTTTCGGGGCCGTTCCTACGAGCAGTACTTC. It yields the protein CASSLFRGRSYEQYF.

This rearrangement joins TRBV7-9 to TRBJ2-3, with D unclear. Per the germline V gene, CDR1 is SEHNR and CDR2 is FQNEAQ (reference sequence). V lost 2 bases and J lost 0, with 9 bases in between. The CDR3 is made up of 15 amino acids. CDR3 region: CASSLSPGSTDTQYF. The DNA of the CDR3 is TGTGCCAGCAGCTTATCTCCGGGTAGCACAGATACGCAGTATTTT.

This clone was recorded once. The V gene is TRBV18, the J gene TRBJ2-7; the match to TRBD1 covers 10 bases. This CDR3 region has 15 residues. With V trimmed by 2 bases and J by 3 bases, 4 bases remained unmatched. The germline CDR1 and CDR2 sequences are KGHSH and LQKENI. The CDR3 reads CASSPRQGAYYEQYF. Here the CDR3 DNA reads TGTGCCAGCTCACCAAGACAGGGGGCATACTACGAGCAGTACTTC. Variable domain in full (rest from reference TRBV18 and TRBJ2-7): NAGVMQNPRHLVRRRGQEARLRCSPMKGHSHVYWYRQLPEEGLKFMVYLQKENIIDESGMPKERFSAEFPKEGPSILRIQQVVRGDSAAYFCASSPRQGAYYEQYFGPGTRLTVT.

Only one count was recorded for this clone. This chain links TRBV5-1 with TRBJ2-1; D unclear. The CDR3 has 15 amino acids. The ends were cut back, 4 bases at V and 0 bases at J, with 11 bases in the middle. CDR1 is SGHRS, CDR2 YFSETQ, per germline. The CDR3 sequence is CASSKDWSSYNEQFF. The CDR3 coding sequence is TGCGCCAGCAGCAAAGACTGGAGCTCCTACAATGAGCAGTTCTTC.

This sequence joins TRBV18 and TRBJ2-1; 7 nucleotides align to TRBD2. CDR1 and CDR2 from the germline V gene are KGHSH and LQKENI. The length of the CDR3 is 16 residues. J lost 8 bases, V lost 2 bases, and 12 bases had no gene match. The DNA of the CDR3 is TGTGCCAGCTCACCAGGCGGGAGTCGAATTAGGGATGAGCAGTTCTTC. As protein: CASSPGGSRIRDEQFF.

V is TRBV11-2 and J is TRBJ2-5, with 9 bases that match TRBD2. The CDR3 length is 14 residues. The V segment lost 3 bases and the J segment 1 base; nucleotides outside the gene matches: 0. In germline, CDR1 is SGHAT, CDR2 FQNNGV. CDR3 bases: TGTGCCAGCAGCTTTAGCGGGAGCCAAGAGACCCAGTACTTC. Translating gives CASSFSGSQETQYF.

The chain has TRBV2 and TRBJ2-1; the D gene is possibly TRBD1 (5 bases). The germline V gene has CDR1 SNHLY and CDR2 FYNNEI. This CDR3 has 13 residues. V lost 8 bases and J 5 bases, leaving 13 bases between the germline ends. The CDR3 coding sequence is TGTGCCAGCGAAAGACAGTGGAACAATGAGCAGTTCTTC. Its protein product is CASERQWNNEQFF.

The chain joins TRBV7-2 to TRBJ2-1; no definite D call. The ends were cut back, 4 bases at V and 7 bases at J, with 14 bases in the middle. Per germline, CDR1 SGHTA and CDR2 FQGNSA. The CDR3 length is 14 residues. In DNA form, the CDR3 reads TGTGCCAGCAGCTCCCCAGTAGCACGGAATGAGCAGTTCTTC. Translating gives CASSSPVARNEQFF. Looking up the rest from reference TRBV7-2 and TRBJ2-1 gives the full variable domain: GAGVSQSPSNKVTEKGKDVELRCDPISGHTALYWYRQSLGQGLEFLIYFQGNSAPDKSGLPSDRFSAERTGGSVSTLTIQRTQQEDSAVYLCASSSPVARNEQFFGPGTRLTVL.